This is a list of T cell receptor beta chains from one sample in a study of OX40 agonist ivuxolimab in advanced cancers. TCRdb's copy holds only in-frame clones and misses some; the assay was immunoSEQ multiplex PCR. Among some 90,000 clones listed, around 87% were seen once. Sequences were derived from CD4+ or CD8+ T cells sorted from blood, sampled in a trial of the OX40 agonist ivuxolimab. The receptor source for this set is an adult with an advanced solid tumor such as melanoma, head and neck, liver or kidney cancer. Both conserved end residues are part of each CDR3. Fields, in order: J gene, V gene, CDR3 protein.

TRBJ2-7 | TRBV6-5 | CASSSSSEQYF
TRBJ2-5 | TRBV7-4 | CASSPGPGQGNEETQYF
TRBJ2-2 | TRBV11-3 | CASSLAGTGELFF
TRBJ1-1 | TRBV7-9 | CASSLGDRYVKNEAFF
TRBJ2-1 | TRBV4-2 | CASSSHEAGGRNEQFF
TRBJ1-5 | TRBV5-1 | CASSSGTGLNQPQHF
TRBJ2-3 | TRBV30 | CAWTPSTDTQYF
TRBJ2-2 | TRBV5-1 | CASSGRDPTSGELFF
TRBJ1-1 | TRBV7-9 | CACTGGRNTEAFF
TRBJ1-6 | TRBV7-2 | CASSLDQGWGPLHF
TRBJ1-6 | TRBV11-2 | CASSSPNRGSYNSPLHF
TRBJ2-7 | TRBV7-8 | CASSLRGSLYEQYF
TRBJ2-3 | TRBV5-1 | CASSLVGASGTDTQYF
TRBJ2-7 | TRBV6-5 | CASSLPTPTYEQYF
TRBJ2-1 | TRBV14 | CASSRRTVNSYNEQFF
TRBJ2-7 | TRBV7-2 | CASSSGLAGGQEQYF
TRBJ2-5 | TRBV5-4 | CASSLQQGLRETQYF
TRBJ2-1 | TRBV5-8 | CASSSPGLAGGQDEQFF
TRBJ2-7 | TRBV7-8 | CASSRGQTYEQYF
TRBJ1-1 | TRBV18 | CASSPLRAEVGAFF
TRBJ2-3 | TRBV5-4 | CASSLDSFGGDTQYF
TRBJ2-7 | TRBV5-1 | CASSFLPGQGASSYEQYF
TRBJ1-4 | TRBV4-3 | CASSQADRSGEKLFF
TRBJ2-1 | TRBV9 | CASSVVGGEQFF
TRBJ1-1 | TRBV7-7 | CASSQDRNTEAFF
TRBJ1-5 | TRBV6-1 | CASSEGQGNSNQPQHF
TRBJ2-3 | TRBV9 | CASSVDPSGLITDTQYF
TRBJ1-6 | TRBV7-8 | CASSPREGEVSPLHF
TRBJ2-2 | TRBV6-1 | CASSNSYTGELFF
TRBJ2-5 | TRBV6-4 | CASSDPGQGIETQYF
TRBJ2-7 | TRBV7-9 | CASSRAGGYEQYF
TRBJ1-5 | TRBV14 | CASSQGVWGGNQPQHF
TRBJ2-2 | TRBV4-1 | CASSYPGQGSAGELFF
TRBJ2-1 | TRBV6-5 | CASSYSQSYNEQFF
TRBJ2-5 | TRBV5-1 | CASSLGRQGDKETQYF
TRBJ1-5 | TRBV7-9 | CASTQGGNQPQHF
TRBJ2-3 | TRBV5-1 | CASSLGGRGDTQYF
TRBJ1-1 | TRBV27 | CASSLLGQNTEAFF